Below are 13 T cell receptor beta chains sequenced from a single sample in a study of cytomegalovirus exposure and HLA in healthy donors. This PCR relied on a set of 60 Vbeta primers and 13 Jbeta primers. Using immunoSEQ multiplex PCR, the repertoire was profiled, and TCRdb retains in-frame clones only, with some absent. The repertoire holds about 110,000 clones, with over 65% as singletons. Specimen: PBMCs. The origin of the receptors is a woman aged 25 to 39 in good health and CMV-seronegative.

DNA of the CDR3: TGCGCCAGCAGCCAAATAAGGCTAGCGGGCGGTGACACCGGGGAGCTGTTTTTT. It encodes CASSQIRLAGGDTGELFF. This chain joins TRBV4-3 and TRBJ2-2, with 8 bases lining up with TRBD2. Germline V CDR1 and CDR2: LGHNA, YSLEER. The CDR3 totals 18 residues. Trimming removed 2 bases from V and 3 bases from J; junction bases left unmatched: 11.

Regarding this clone: Other DNA sequences in the same sample also yield this CDR3. The genes are TRBV4-2 and TRBJ1-1; D ambiguous. Deletions cut 0 bases from V and 1 base from J, with 6 bases between. CDR1 LGHNA and CDR2 YNFKEQ come from the germline V gene. The CDR3 runs to 14 residues. The CDR3 sequence: CASSQDLGNTEAFF. Here the CDR3 DNA reads TGTGCCAGCAGCCAAGATCTCGGGAACACTGAAGCTTTCTTT.

V usage is TRBV6-1 and J usage is TRBJ2-7; 7 nucleotides line up with TRBD1. In germline, CDR1 is MNHNS, CDR2 SASEGT. The CDR3 is 13 amino acids. Unmatched junction bases numbered 8, after V lost 10 bases and J lost 2 bases. For the CDR3, the DNA is TGTGCCACAAGTAGGGGGCCCACCTACGAGCAGTACTTC. Protein: CATSRGPTYEQYF.

The chain couples TRBV25-1 to TRBJ1-1; D may be TRBD1 (5 bases). This CDR3 has 15 residues. Per germline, CDR1 MGHDK and CDR2 SYGVNS. Trimming cost V 1 base and J 3 bases, with 12 bases left between them. The CDR3 spells CASSEWGEADTEAFF. CDR3 coding DNA: TGTGCCAGCAGTGAATGGGGGGAAGCGGACACTGAAGCTTTCTTT.

The chain has TRBV6-1 and TRBJ2-7, with a weak D call TRBD1 (5 bases). CDR3 size: 13 residues. The germline V and J ends were trimmed by 6 bases and 0 bases, with 9 bases remaining between them. The germline V gene encodes CDR1 MNHNS and CDR2 SASEGT. Here the CDR3 reads CASRTVPSYEQYF. The CDR3 DNA is TGTGCCAGCAGGACAGTTCCCTCCTACGAGCAGTACTTC.

This chain joins TRBV2 and TRBJ2-2; 8 bases align to TRBD2. This CDR3 spans 16 amino acids. J gave up 3 bases and V 8 bases, and 11 bases lay outside the gene matches. Germline values: CDR1 SNHLY, CDR2 FYNNEI. The CDR3 here is CASQPGSGGYTGELFF. The CDR3 DNA follows: TGTGCCAGCCAACCAGGAAGCGGGGGATACACCGGGGAGCTGTTTTTT.

The chain joins TRBV19 to TRBJ2-7; maybe TRBD2 (6 bases). This CDR3 has 15 amino acids. CDR1 and CDR2 from the germline V gene are LNHDA and SQIVND (reference sequence). V was pared by 8 bases and J by 2 bases, with 19 bases between. The CDR3 DNA reads TGTGCCAGTGCCGACCCGCGCGGGAAAACCTACGAGCAGTACTTC. It translates to CASADPRGKTYEQYF.

V gene TRBV27 combines with J gene TRBJ2-7, with 14 bases aligning to TRBD2. The CDR3 covers 20 residues. CDR1 is MNHEY and CDR2 is SMNVEV in the germline V gene (reference sequence). Trimming took 4 bases from V and 7 from J; bases not matched to a gene: 21. CDR3 residues: CASSSMPGLAGGLNPREQYF. DNA for the CDR3: TGTGCCAGCAGTTCGATGCCCGGACTAGCGGGAGGCCTAAACCCTCGAGAGCAGTACTTC.

This chain uses TRBV7-2 with TRBJ1-1; D possibly corresponds to TRBD1 (5 bases). The germline V gene encodes CDR1 SGHTA and CDR2 FQGNSA. Between the trimmed V and J ends, which lost 0 bases and 0 bases, there was a span of 5 bases. The CDR3 extends over 14 amino acids. The CDR3 DNA sequence: TGTGCCAGCAGCTTAGCAGGGGTGAACACTGAAGCTTTCTTT. Protein sequence: CASSLAGVNTEAFF.

J is TRBJ2-1 and V is TRBV15; D gene uncertain. V was cut by 5 bases and J by 6 bases, with 11 bases left in between. Germline values: CDR1 LNHNV, CDR2 YYDKDF (reference sequence). This CDR3 region has 13 residues. The CDR3 DNA reads as TGTGCCACCAGCCATCCGGAGATCAATGAGCAGTTCTTC. Its translation: CATSHPEINEQFF. Using reference TRBV15 and TRBJ2-1 for the parts outside the CDR3, the full variable domain is DAMVIQNPRYQVTQFGKPVTLSCSQTLNHNVMYWYQQKSSQAPKLLFHYYDKDFNNEADTPDNFQSRRPNTSFCFLDIRSPGLGDTAMYLCATSHPEINEQFFGPGTRLTVL.

The chain joins TRBV5-1 to TRBJ2-3; D unclear. This CDR3 has 18 amino acids. Trimming shortened V by 2 bases and J by 2 bases, and 21 bases separated the two germline ends. Germline V gene data show CDR1 as SGHRS and CDR2 as YFSETQ. This chain's CDR3 is CASSLSAAAPLVTDTQYF. CDR3 nucleotide sequence: TGCGCCAGCAGCTTATCGGCAGCCGCTCCCCTAGTCACAGATACGCAGTATTTT. Full variable domain (missing parts from reference TRBV5-1 and TRBJ2-3): KAGVTQTPRYLIKTRGQQVTLSCSPISGHRSVSWYQQTPGQGLQFLFEYFSETQRNKGNFPGRFSGRQFSNSRSEMNVSTLELGDSALYLCASSLSAAAPLVTDTQYFGPGTRLTVL.

The chain joins TRBV6-6 to TRBJ1-3, with no clear D. V lost 2 bases and J 3 bases, leaving 11 bases between the germline ends. CDR1 and CDR2 from the germline V gene are MNHNY and SVGAGI (reference sequence). The CDR3 has 15 residues. The CDR3 nucleotides are TGTGCCAGCAGTTACGGAGGGAGTGGTGGAAACACCATATATTTT. Translating gives CASSYGGSGGNTIYF.

The V and J genes are TRBV5-4 and TRBJ2-3, with D tentatively TRBD2 (6 bases). The CDR3 length is 16 residues. Trimming stripped 3 bases from V and 0 bases from J, with 14 bases between. The germline V gene has CDR1 SGHNT and CDR2 YYREEE (reference sequence). DNA of the CDR3: TGTGCCAGCAGCTCCTCGGACTACGCTAGCACAGATACGCAGTATTTT. Translated, it gives CASSSSDYASTDTQYF.